These 14 T cell receptor beta chains originate from one sample sequenced in a study of shared clonotypes between healthy human individuals. Only in-frame clones appear in the TCRdb table, and some are missing; sequencing was by immunoSEQ multiplex PCR. The table shows over a million clones, with approximately 96% occurring only once. Specimen: naive CD4+ T cells sorted from blood. Subset: CD45RA+ positively selected. The receptors stem from a man in his thirties or forties in good health.

The count of this clone is one. This rearrangement joins TRBV29-1 to TRBJ2-5, with 11 bases identical to TRBD2. From germline, CDR1 is SQVTM and CDR2 ANQGSEA. The CDR3 has 15 amino acids. Trimming cost V 4 bases and J 4 bases; bases outside gene matches: 8. The CDR3 DNA reads TGCAGCGTTGCAGTAGCGGGAGGGGTTCGAGAGACCCAGTACTTC. Amino acids: CSVAVAGGVRETQYF.

The V and J genes are TRBV7-2 and TRBJ1-1; no clear D gene. Germline V gives CDR1 SGHTA, CDR2 FQGNSA. The CDR3 loop spans 15 amino acids. Trimming left V 1 base short and J 2 bases short, with 11 bases between. The CDR3 here is CASSLEWSLNTEAFF. The CDR3 nucleotides read TGTGCCAGCAGCTTAGAATGGTCATTAAACACTGAAGCTTTCTTT. Full variable domain (remainder filled in from reference TRBV7-2 and TRBJ1-1): GAGVSQSPSNKVTEKGKDVELRCDPISGHTALYWYRQSLGQGLEFLIYFQGNSAPDKSGLPSDRFSAERTGGSVSTLTIQRTQQEDSAVYLCASSLEWSLNTEAFFGQGTRLTVV.

The chain has TRBV7-3 and TRBJ2-7, with D perhaps TRBD2 (6 bases). Germline V CDR1 and CDR2: SGHTA, FQGTGA. The ends were cut back, 6 bases at V and 2 bases at J, with 11 bases in the middle. This CDR3 region has 13 residues. The CDR3 loop is CASRASATYEQYF. Here the CDR3 DNA reads TGTGCCAGCAGGGCTAGCGCAACCTACGAGCAGTACTTC.

V and J are TRBV6-1 and TRBJ1-2, with a weak D call TRBD1 (6 bases). The V gene lost 4 bases and the J gene lost 4 bases, with 13 bases spanning the gap. Germline-derived CDR1 and CDR2 are MNHNS and SASEGT. This CDR3 is 14 amino acids long. CDR3 bases: TGTGCCAGCAGTGCCCAGGCAGGGGCCTATGGCTACACCTTC. Translating gives CASSAQAGAYGYTF.

The rearrangement links TRBV9 to TRBJ2-6; D uncertain. Trimming pared 1 base from V and 7 bases from J, leaving 18 bases between. The CDR3 runs 17 residues. Germline lookup yields CDR1 SGDLS and CDR2 YYNGEE. CDR3: CASSVRSSHPGANVLTF. CDR3 nucleotides: TGTGCCAGCAGCGTAAGATCATCCCACCCCGGAGCCAACGTCCTGACTTTC. The whole variable domain, filled in from reference TRBV9 and TRBJ2-6, reads DSGVTQTPKHLITATGQRVTLRCSPRSGDLSVYWYQQSLDQGLQFLIQYYNGEERAKGNILERFSAQQFPDLHSELNLSSLELGDSALYFCASSVRSSHPGANVLTFGAGSRLTVL.

This clone was seen only once. The chain joins TRBV4-3 to TRBJ2-1; 9 bases agree with TRBD1. V lost 1 base, J lost 7 bases, and 20 bases stayed unmatched. CDR1 is LGHNA, CDR2 YSLEER, per germline. This CDR3 contains 20 residues. The CDR3 nucleotides are TGCGCCAGCAGCCAAGTCCACGGGACAGGGTACCAAGCGTTGGGAAATGAGCAGTTCTTC. Protein: CASSQVHGTGYQALGNEQFF.

The V and J genes are TRBV9 and TRBJ2-5, with no clear D. This CDR3 comprises 13 residues. Germline CDR1 SGDLS, CDR2 YYNGEE. Trimming shortened V by 4 bases and J by 0 bases, and 7 bases separated the two germline ends. CDR3 DNA: TGTGCCAGCAGCCCGCGGAACCAAGAGACCCAGTACTTC. Its protein product is CASSPRNQETQYF.

The J gene is TRBJ2-1, the V gene TRBV27, with TRBD2 matching over 13 bases. This CDR3 is built from 17 residues. With 6 bases clipped from V and 1 base from J, the junction kept 6 bases outside the gene matches. In germline, CDR1 is MNHEY, CDR2 SMNVEV (reference sequence). CDR3 sequence (DNA): TGTGCCAGCAGAGGACTAGCGGGAGATGGGTCCTACAATGAGCAGTTCTTC. Protein sequence: CASRGLAGDGSYNEQFF.

The chain carries TRBV11-3 and TRBJ1-5, with D possibly being TRBD1 (6 bases). Germline values: CDR1 SGHNT, CDR2 YENEEA. The CDR3 totals 15 residues. Trimming took off 2 bases at V and 6 bases at J, with 14 bases between the two ends. CDR3 sequence (DNA): TGTGCCAGCAGCTTATCACCCGGGGGCGGTCAGCCCCAGCATTTT. This codes for CASSLSPGGGQPQHF.

V and J are TRBV7-8 and TRBJ2-1, with a possible D match to TRBD2 (6 bases). This CDR3 comprises 16 residues. Trimming cost V 2 bases and J 4 bases, with 15 bases left between them. Germline CDR1 SGHVS, CDR2 FQNEAQ. The CDR3 bases are TGTGCCAGCAGCTTAACGTTGCTAGCGTTATACAATGAGCAGTTCTTC. The encoded protein is CASSLTLLALYNEQFF.

This chain links TRBV6-1 with TRBJ2-7, with D tentatively TRBD2 (6 bases). Germline CDR1 MNHNS, CDR2 SASEGT. The CDR3 totals 15 residues. V was shortened by 1 base and J by 3 bases, with 13 bases between the two germline ends. The CDR3 spells CASSEVGGSLYEQYF. The CDR3 coding sequence is TGTGCCAGCAGTGAAGTCGGGGGATCTCTCTACGAGCAGTACTTC.

The chain joins TRBV27 to TRBJ1-1; a weak D match, TRBD1 (6 bases). The germline V and J ends were trimmed by 8 bases and 0 bases, with 16 bases remaining between them. The CDR3 has 15 residues. Germline-derived CDR1 and CDR2 are MNHEY and SMNVEV (reference sequence). The CDR3 DNA reads as TGTGCCAGCGGATGGGAGACAGGAATGAACACTGAAGCTTTCTTT. It specifies CASGWETGMNTEAFF.

This chain connects TRBV4-1 to TRBJ2-3; D perhaps matches TRBD2 (5 bases). Germline V gene lookup returns CDR1 MGHRA and CDR2 YSYEKL. Trimming shortened V by 1 base and J by 3 bases, and 17 bases separated the two germline ends. The CDR3 extends over 17 amino acids. The CDR3 region has the DNA TGCGCCAGCAGCCAAGTAGGAAGGCGGACTCCTACAGATACGCAGTATTTT. Its translation is CASSQVGRRTPTDTQYF.

The rearrangement links TRBV15 to TRBJ1-1; D might be TRBD1 (6 bases). Trimming cost V 0 bases and J 0 bases, with 11 bases left between them. Germline V CDR1 and CDR2: LNHNV, YYDKDF (reference sequence). The CDR3 length is 16 residues. The CDR3 coding sequence is TGTGCCACCAGCAGAGACCCTCAGGGGATGAACACTGAAGCTTTCTTT. Protein: CATSRDPQGMNTEAFF.